The rows below give T cell receptor beta chains drawn from one sample of a study of T cell responses to AZD1222 COVID-19 vaccine. Measured with immunoSEQ multiplex PCR; TCRdb has only the in-frame clones, and not every one. The sample has roughly 77,000 clones, nearly 90% seen once; the top ten hold about 5%. The sample was peripheral blood, taken on day 0 of MenACWY control vaccination. These receptors were obtained from an adult in good health. The CDR3 runs from the conserved cysteine through the conserved F or W. A D gene is named only where the DNA matches it firmly.

j_call: TRBJ2-7
v_call: TRBV11-1
d_call: -
cdr3_aa: CASSSGEYEQYF
cdr3_nt: TGTGCCAGCAGCTCAGGAGAGTACGAGCAGTACTTC

j_call: TRBJ1-1
v_call: TRBV10-3
d_call: TRBD1
cdr3_aa: CAISALGTGAAEAFF
cdr3_nt: TGTGCCATCAGTGCCCTAGGGACAGGGGCCGCTGAAGCTTTCTTT

j_call: TRBJ2-5
v_call: TRBV11-3
d_call: TRBD2
cdr3_aa: CASSLRPPGLAGQETQYF
cdr3_nt: TGTGCCAGCAGCTTAAGGCCTCCGGGACTAGCGGGGCAAGAGACCCAGTACTTC

j_call: TRBJ1-2
v_call: TRBV7-9
d_call: -
cdr3_aa: CASSLRVGLIEESYTF
cdr3_nt: TGTGCCAGCAGCTTAAGGGTGGGACTAATAGAAGAAAGCTACACCTTC

j_call: TRBJ2-2
v_call: TRBV3-1/TRBV3-2
d_call: TRBD1
cdr3_aa: CASSRSGTGVRTGELFF
cdr3_nt: TGTGCCAGCAGTCGCTCCGGGACAGGGGTGAGAACCGGGGAGCTGTTTTTT

j_call: TRBJ2-6
v_call: TRBV9
d_call: TRBD1
cdr3_aa: CASSVEDRMSSGANVLTF
cdr3_nt: TGTGCCAGCAGCGTAGAGGACAGGATGAGCTCTGGGGCCAACGTCCTGACTTTC

j_call: TRBJ1-5
v_call: TRBV9
d_call: -
cdr3_aa: CASSVADRNQPQHF
cdr3_nt: TGTGCCAGCAGCGTAGCTGACCGAAATCAGCCCCAGCATTTT

j_call: TRBJ1-2
v_call: TRBV11-3
d_call: -
cdr3_aa: CASSFRSNYGYTF
cdr3_nt: TGTGCCAGCAGCTTCCGGTCTAACTATGGCTACACCTTC

j_call: TRBJ2-2
v_call: TRBV4-3
d_call: TRBD1
cdr3_aa: CASSHGGTGRAGELFF
cdr3_nt: TGCGCCAGCAGCCATGGAGGGACAGGGAGAGCCGGGGAGCTGTTTTTT

j_call: TRBJ1-2
v_call: TRBV11-2
d_call: TRBD1
cdr3_aa: CASSRDSFYGYTF
cdr3_nt: TGTGCCAGCAGCCGGGACAGCTTCTATGGCTACACCTTC

j_call: TRBJ2-7
v_call: TRBV5-1
d_call: TRBD2
cdr3_aa: CASSSDGGANDEQYF
cdr3_nt: TGCGCCAGCAGCTCGGACGGGGGGGCGAACGACGAGCAGTACTTC

j_call: TRBJ1-2
v_call: TRBV4-1
d_call: -
cdr3_aa: CASSLTVGYGYTF
cdr3_nt: TGCGCCAGCAGCCTTACAGTGGGCTATGGCTACACCTTC

j_call: TRBJ1-2
v_call: TRBV12-3/TRBV12-4
d_call: -
cdr3_aa: CASSLGTNYGYTF
cdr3_nt: TGTGCCAGCAGTTTAGGGACTAACTATGGCTACACCTTC

j_call: TRBJ2-7
v_call: TRBV18
d_call: -
cdr3_aa: CASSPQRTNSYEQYF
cdr3_nt: TGTGCCAGCTCACCTCAACGGACTAATTCCTACGAGCAGTACTTC

j_call: TRBJ1-3
v_call: TRBV12-3/TRBV12-4
d_call: -
cdr3_aa: CASRLTQGNTIYF
cdr3_nt: TGTGCCAGCAGATTAACACAGGGAAACACCATATATTTT

j_call: TRBJ1-3
v_call: TRBV6-5
d_call: -
cdr3_aa: CASSTDGFSGNTIYF
cdr3_nt: TGTGCCAGCAGTACGGACGGATTCTCTGGAAACACCATATATTTT

j_call: TRBJ1-2
v_call: TRBV5-1
d_call: TRBD1
cdr3_aa: CASSWGQNRDYGYTF
cdr3_nt: TGCGCCAGCAGCTGGGGACAGAATCGAGACTATGGCTACACCTTC

j_call: TRBJ2-5
v_call: TRBV29-1
d_call: -
cdr3_aa: CSVGYLYQETQYF
cdr3_nt: TGCAGCGTTGGCTACCTCTACCAAGAGACCCAGTACTTC

j_call: TRBJ1-1
v_call: TRBV6-2/TRBV6-3
d_call: TRBD1
cdr3_aa: CASSRDRGKAFF
cdr3_nt: TGTGCCAGCAGTCGGGACAGGGGAAAAGCTTTCTTT

j_call: TRBJ1-1
v_call: TRBV27
d_call: -
cdr3_aa: CASSLSQGTTEAFF
cdr3_nt: TGTGCCAGCAGTTTATCGCAGGGGACCACTGAAGCTTTCTTT

j_call: TRBJ1-2
v_call: TRBV11-3
d_call: -
cdr3_aa: CASRSPDRDYGYTF
cdr3_nt: TGTGCCAGCCGGTCCCCGGACAGAGACTATGGCTACACCTTC